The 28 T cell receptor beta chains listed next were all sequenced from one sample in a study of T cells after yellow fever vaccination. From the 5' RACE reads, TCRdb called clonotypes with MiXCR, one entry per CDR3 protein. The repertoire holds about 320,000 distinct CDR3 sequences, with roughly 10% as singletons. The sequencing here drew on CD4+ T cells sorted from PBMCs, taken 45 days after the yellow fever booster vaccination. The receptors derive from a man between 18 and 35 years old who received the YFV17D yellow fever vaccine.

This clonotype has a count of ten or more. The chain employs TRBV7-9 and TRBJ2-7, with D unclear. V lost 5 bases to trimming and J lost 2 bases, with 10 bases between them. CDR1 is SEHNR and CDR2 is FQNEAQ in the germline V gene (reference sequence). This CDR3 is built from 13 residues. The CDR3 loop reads CASSTSGPYEQYF. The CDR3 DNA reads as TGTGCCAGCAGCACCTCCGGGCCCTACGAGCAGTACTTC.

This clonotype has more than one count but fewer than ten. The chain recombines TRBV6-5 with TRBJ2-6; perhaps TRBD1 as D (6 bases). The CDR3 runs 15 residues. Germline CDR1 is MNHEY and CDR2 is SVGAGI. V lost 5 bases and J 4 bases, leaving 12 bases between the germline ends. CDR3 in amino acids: CASSPTGFGANVLTF. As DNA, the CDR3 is TGTGCCAGCAGTCCTACAGGGTTCGGGGCCAACGTCCTGACTTTC.

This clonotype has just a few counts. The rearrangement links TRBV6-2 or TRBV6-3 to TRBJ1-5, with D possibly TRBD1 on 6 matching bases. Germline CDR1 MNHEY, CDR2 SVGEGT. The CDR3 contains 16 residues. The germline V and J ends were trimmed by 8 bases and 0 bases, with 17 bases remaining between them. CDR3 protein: CASSGRGRDSNQPQHF. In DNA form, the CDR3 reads TGTGCCAGCTCGGGGAGGGGGAGGGATAGCAATCAGCCCCAGCATTTT.

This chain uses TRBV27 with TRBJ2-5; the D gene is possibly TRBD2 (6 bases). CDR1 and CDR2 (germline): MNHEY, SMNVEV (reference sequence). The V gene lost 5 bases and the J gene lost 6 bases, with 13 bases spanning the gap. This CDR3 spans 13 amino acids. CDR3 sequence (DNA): TGTGCCAGCAGTATCGGACTAACGAAGACCCAGTACTTC. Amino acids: CASSIGLTKTQYF.

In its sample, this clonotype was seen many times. Written as DNA, the CDR3 is TGCGCCAGCAGCTCCCCTGGGCCAGATACGCAGTATTTT. This gives the protein CASSSPGPDTQYF. The rearrangement links TRBV5-1 to TRBJ2-3; D not resolved. From germline, CDR1 is SGHRS and CDR2 YFSETQ. This CDR3 is 13 amino acids long. The ends were cut back, 3 bases at V and 4 bases at J, with 9 bases in the middle.

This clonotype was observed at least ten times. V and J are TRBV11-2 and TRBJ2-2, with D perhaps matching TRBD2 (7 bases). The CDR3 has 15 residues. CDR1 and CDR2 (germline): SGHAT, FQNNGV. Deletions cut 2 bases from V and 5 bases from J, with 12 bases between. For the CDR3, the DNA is TGTGCCAGCAGCTTATTAGGGGGAGGGACCGGGGAGCTGTTTTTT. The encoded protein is CASSLLGGGTGELFF. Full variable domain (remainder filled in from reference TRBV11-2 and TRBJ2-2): EAGVAQSPRYKIIEKRQSVAFWCNPISGHATLYWYQQILGQGPKLLIQFQNNGVVDDSQLPKDRFSAERLKGVDSTLKIQPAKLEDSAVYLCASSLLGGGTGELFFGEGSRLTVL.

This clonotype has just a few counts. The CDR3 DNA is TGTGCCAGCAGCTTGGAGGGAAGAACTGAAGCTTTCTTT. Its translation: CASSLEGRTEAFF. The chain uses TRBV5-6 and TRBJ1-1; D not certain. The V end was cut by 0 bases, the J end by 5 bases, with 8 bases between. The CDR3 spans 13 residues. Germline-derived CDR1 and CDR2 are SGHDT and YYEEEE. The full variable domain, its missing parts supplied by reference TRBV5-6 and TRBJ1-1, is DAGVTQSPTHLIKTRGQQVTLRCSPKSGHDTVSWYQQALGQGPQFIFQYYEEEERQRGNFPDRFSGHQFPNYSSELNVNALLLGDSALYLCASSLEGRTEAFFGQGTRLTVV.

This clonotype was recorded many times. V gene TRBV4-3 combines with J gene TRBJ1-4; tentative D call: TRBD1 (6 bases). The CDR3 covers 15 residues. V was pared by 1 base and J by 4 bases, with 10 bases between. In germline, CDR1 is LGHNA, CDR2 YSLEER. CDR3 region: CASSQGTAGNEKLFF. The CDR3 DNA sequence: TGCGCCAGCAGCCAAGGGACAGCGGGTAATGAAAAACTGTTTTTT.

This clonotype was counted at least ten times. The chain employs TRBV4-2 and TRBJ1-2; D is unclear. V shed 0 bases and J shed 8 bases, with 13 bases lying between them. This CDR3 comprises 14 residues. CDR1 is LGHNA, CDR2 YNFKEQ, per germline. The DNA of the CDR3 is TGTGCCAGCAGCCAAGATGAGCGGTCTGGGGGCTACACCTTC. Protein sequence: CASSQDERSGGYTF.

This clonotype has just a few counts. The CDR3 protein is CASSLGTGLVVTEAFF. The CDR3 DNA follows: TGTGCCAGCAGCCTCGGGACAGGGCTAGTGGTAACTGAAGCTTTCTTT. The rearrangement links TRBV5-5 to TRBJ1-1, with 9 nucleotides matching TRBD1. In germline, CDR1 is SGHKS, CDR2 YYEKEE (reference sequence). V trimming: 4 bases; J trimming: 5 bases; junction bases outside the gene matches: 12. This CDR3 has 16 residues.

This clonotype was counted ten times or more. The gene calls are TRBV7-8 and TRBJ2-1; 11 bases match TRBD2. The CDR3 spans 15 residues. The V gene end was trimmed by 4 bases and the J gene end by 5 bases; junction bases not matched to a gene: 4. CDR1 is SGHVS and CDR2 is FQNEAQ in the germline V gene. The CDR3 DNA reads TGTGCCAGCAGCTCACTAGCGGGGGCCCACAATGAGCAGTTCTTC. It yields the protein CASSSLAGAHNEQFF.

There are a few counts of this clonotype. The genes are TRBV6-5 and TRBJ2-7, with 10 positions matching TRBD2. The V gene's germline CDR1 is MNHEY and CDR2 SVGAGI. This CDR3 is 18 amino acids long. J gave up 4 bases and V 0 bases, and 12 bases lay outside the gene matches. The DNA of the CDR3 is TGTGCCAGCAGTTACTCGCTATCCGGAGCGGGGGGGGATTACGAGCAGTACTTC. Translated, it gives CASSYSLSGAGGDYEQYF.

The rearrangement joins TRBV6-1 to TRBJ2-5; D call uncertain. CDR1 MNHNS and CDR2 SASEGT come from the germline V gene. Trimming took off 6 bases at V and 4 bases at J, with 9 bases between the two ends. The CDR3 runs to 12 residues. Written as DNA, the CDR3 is TGTGCCAGCAGCGAATGGGGAGAGACCCAGTACTTC. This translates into CASSEWGETQYF.

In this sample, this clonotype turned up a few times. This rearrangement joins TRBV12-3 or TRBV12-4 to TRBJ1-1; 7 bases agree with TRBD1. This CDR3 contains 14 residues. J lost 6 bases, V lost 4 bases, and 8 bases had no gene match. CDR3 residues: CASSSPDRDSEAFF. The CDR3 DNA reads TGTGCCAGCAGTTCCCCAGACAGGGACTCTGAAGCTTTCTTT.

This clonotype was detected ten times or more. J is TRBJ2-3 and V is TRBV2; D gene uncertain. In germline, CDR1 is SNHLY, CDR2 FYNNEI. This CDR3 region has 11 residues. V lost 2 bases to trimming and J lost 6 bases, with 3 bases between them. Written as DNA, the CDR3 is TGTGCCAGCAGTGAATTGGATACGCAGTATTTT. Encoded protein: CASSELDTQYF.

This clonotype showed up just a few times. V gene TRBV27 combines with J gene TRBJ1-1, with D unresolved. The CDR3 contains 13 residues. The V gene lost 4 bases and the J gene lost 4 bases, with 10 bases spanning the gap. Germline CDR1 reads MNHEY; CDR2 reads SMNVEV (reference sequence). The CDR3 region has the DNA TGTGCCAGCAGTTCCCGTAAGGGCACTGAAGCTTTCTTT. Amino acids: CASSSRKGTEAFF.

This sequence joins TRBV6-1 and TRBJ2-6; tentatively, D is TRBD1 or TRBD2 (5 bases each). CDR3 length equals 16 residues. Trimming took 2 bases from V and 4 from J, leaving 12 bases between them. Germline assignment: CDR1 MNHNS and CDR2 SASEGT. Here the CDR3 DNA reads TGTGCCAGCAGTGAATTGGGGGTTGCCGGGGCCAACGTCCTGACTTTC. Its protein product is CASSELGVAGANVLTF.

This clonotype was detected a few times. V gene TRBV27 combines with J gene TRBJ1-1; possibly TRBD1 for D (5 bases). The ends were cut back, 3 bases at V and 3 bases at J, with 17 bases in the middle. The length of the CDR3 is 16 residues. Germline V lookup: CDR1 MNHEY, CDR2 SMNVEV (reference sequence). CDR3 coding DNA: TGTGCCAGCAGTTTGCGACCGGGGGGGGGAGACACTGAAGCTTTCTTT. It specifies CASSLRPGGGDTEAFF.

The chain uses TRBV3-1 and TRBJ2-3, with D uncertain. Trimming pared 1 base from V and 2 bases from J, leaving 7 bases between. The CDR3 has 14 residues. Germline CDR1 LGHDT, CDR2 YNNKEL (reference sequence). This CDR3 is CASSQALSTDTQYF. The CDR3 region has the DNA TGTGCCAGCAGCCAAGCGCTCTCCACAGATACGCAGTATTTT.

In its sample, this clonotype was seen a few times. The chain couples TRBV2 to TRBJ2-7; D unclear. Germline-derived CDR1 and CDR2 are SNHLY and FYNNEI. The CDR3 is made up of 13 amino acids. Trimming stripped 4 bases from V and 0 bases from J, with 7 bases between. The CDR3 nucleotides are TGTGCCAGCAGTGGAGGAAACTCCTACGAGCAGTACGTC. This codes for CASSGGNSYEQYV.

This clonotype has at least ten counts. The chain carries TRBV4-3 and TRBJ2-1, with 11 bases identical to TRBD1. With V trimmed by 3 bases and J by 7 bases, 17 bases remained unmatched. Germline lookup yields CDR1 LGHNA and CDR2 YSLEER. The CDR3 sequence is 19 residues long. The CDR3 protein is CASSHRHLPIGTGGNEQFF. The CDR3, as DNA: TGCGCCAGCAGCCACCGCCACCTGCCGATTGGGACAGGGGGGAATGAGCAGTTCTTC.

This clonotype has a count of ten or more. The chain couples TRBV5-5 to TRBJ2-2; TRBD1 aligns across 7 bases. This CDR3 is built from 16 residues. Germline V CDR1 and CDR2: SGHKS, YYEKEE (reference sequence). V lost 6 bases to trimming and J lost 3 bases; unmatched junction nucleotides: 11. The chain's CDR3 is CASTKKQGRDTGELFF. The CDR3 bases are TGTGCCAGCACCAAGAAACAGGGGCGAGACACCGGGGAGCTGTTTTTT.

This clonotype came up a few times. The CDR3 nucleotides are TGTGCCAGCACCCCCGGCCTCCAGTTATCTGAAGCTTTCTTT. Protein product: CASTPGLQLSEAFF. The chain links TRBV6-6 to TRBJ1-1; D is unresolved. The ends were cut back, 7 bases at V and 6 bases at J, with 18 bases in the middle. The CDR3 runs to 14 residues. Germline V CDR1 and CDR2: MNHNY, SVGAGI (reference sequence).

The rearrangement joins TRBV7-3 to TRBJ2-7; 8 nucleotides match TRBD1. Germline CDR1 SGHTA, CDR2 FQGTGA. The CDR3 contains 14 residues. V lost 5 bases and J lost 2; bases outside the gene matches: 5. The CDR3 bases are TGTGCCAGCAGCCTTCGACAGGGGACCTACGAGCAGTACGTC. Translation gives CASSLRQGTYEQYV.

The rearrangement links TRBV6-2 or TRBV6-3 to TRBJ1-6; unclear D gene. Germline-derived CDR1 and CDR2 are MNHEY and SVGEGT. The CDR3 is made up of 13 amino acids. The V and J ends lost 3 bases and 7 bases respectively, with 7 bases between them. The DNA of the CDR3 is TGTGCCAGCAGTTATGACTGGAATTCACCCCTCCACTTT. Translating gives CASSYDWNSPLHF.

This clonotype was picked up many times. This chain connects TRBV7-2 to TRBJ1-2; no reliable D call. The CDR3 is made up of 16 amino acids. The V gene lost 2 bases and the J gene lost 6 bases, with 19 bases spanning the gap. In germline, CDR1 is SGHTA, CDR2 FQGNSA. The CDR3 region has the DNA TGTGCCAGCAGCTTAAGTCGGGCCTCAGCGGGGAATGGCTACACCTTC. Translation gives CASSLSRASAGNGYTF.

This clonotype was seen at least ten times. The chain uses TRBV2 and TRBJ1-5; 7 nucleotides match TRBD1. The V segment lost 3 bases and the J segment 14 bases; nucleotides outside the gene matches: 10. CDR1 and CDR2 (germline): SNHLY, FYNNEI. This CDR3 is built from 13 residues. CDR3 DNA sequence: TGTGCCAGCAGTGAGACAGGGACTCCTAAGGAGCATTTT. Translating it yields CASSETGTPKEHF.

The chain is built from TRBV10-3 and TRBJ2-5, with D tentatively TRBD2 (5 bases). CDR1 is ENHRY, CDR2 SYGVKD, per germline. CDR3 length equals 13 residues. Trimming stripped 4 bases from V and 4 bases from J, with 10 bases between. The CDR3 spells CAISGSEGETQYF. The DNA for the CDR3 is TGTGCCATCAGTGGGTCCGAGGGAGAGACCCAGTACTTC.